The present T cell receptor (beta chain) was sequenced within a study of TIL therapy for anti-PD-1-resistant metastatic lung cancer. General study points: TIL clonotype persistence in blood showed no apparent association with response.

On this clone: Its antigen is as yet unknown.

The time point is: pre-treatment sample, taken before nivolumab and TIL therapy. The CDR3 has 14 amino acids. CDR1 MDHEN and CDR2 SYDVKM come from the germline V gene. Trimming cost V 2 bases and J 2 bases, with 7 bases left between them. Sequencing used immunoSEQ v3. Assay: immunoSEQ multiplex PCR; the TCRdb copy retains only in-frame clones and omits some. The repertoire has more than 45,000 clones, less than 75% of them found once; the top ten carry about 1.8%. The chain uses TRBV28 and TRBJ2-4; unclear D gene. The sample here was blood, taken at baseline. This receptor was identified in a person aged 25-79 years with non-small cell lung cancer. This chain's CDR3 is CASSLMGTKNIQYF. As DNA, the CDR3 is TGTGCCAGCAGTTTAATGGGCACCAAAAACATTCAGTACTTC.